The following is a T cell receptor beta chain sequence with its context. The CDR3 covers 15 residues. Unmatched junction bases numbered 14, after V lost 4 bases and J lost 10 bases. The V gene's germline CDR1 is MNHEY and CDR2 SMNVEV (reference sequence). The data stem from a study of patients and donors after allogeneic stem cell transplantation. Using its own MiXCR run on the RT-PCR reads, TCRdb lists one record per CDR3 protein. In the table there are tens of thousands of distinct CDR3 sequences, about 48% of which are singletons. Sequenced sample: blood, either unsorted or a sorted T cell fraction (not recorded which). This receptor was identified in a human donor who was either an allogeneic HSCT recipient or a stem cell or donor lymphocyte infusion donor (not recorded which). It is not recorded whose cells these are; they may come from a transplant donor. The chain carries TRBV27 and TRBJ2-7; 9 bases align to TRBD2. The CDR3 region is CASSSPPSPLAGQYF. The CDR3 nucleotides read TGTGCCAGCAGTTCACCCCCCTCCCCCCTAGCGGGACAGTACTTC.